This entry concerns a single T cell receptor beta chain. Its antigen remains unidentified. At one end, the junction sequence differs from germline, possibly due to a read error. The CDR3 runs 11 residues. CDR1 is SQVTM, CDR2 ANQGSEA, per germline. Genomic DNA templated the TCR beta VDJ and CDR3 profiling. TCRdb processed the reads anew with MiXCR; each CDR3 protein has one entry. The repertoire includes hundreds of thousands of distinct CDR3 sequences, 65% to 80% of them detected once, and 3.5% to 4.5% sits in the top ten. This record comes from a study of CD8+CD57+ T cells in acquired aplastic anemia. Turning to the study itself: Sorted CD4+ and CD8+ cells yielded DNA averaging around 3 ug. CD4+ cell libraries from healthy donors averaged roughly 10 million reads.

The study's findings and limits: Found in both controls and patients were some 30 CD8+ CDR3 sequences. Any difference that existed in CD8+ Simpson's diversity between patients and controls was not significant.

Sequenced: sorted CD4+, CD8+, or CD8+CD57+ T cells (not recorded which) from PBMCs. The chain couples TRBV29-1 to TRBJ2-5; D tentatively reads TRBD1 or TRBD2 (5 bases each). The clonotype comes from a human donor in good health, serving as a control. The CDR3 is CSVLGEEAQHF. As DNA, the CDR3 is TGCAGCGTTCTGGGGGAAGAGGCCCAGCACTTC.